The rows below give T cell receptor beta chains drawn from one sample of a study of metastatic and nonmetastatic thyroid tumors. TCRdb reprocessed the PCR reads using MiXCR. Of roughly 90,000 clones listed, 14% to 15% are singletons. Sequencing was done on a sample of blood. The receptor source for this set is a female donor with papillary thyroid cancer or a benign thyroid nodule (not recorded which). Some clones in this sample may be carry-over from other donors' samples. Both conserved end residues are part of each CDR3. Fields, in order: D gene, J gene, V gene, clone size, CDR3 protein, CDR3 DNA. A D gene is named only where the DNA matches it firmly. Size tells how often a clone was seen (once, few, many) or the class of an expanded clone, and some rows leave it out.

NA	TRBJ1-3	TRBV6-2/TRBV6-3	many	CASNPGDSGNTIYF	TGTGCCAGCAACCCGGGAGACTCTGGAAACACCATATATTTT
NA	TRBJ2-7	TRBV7-8	many	CASSLSLRGQRPQQYF	TGTGCCAGCAGCTTATCGCTGCGGGGACAGAGACCCCAGCAGTACTTC
NA	TRBJ1-2	TRBV20-1	many	CSATPNHYGYTF	TGCAGTGCTACACCTAACCACTATGGCTACACCTTC
NA	TRBJ2-1	TRBV11-1	NA	CASSLNNKVDNEQFF	TGTGCCAGCAGCCTTAATAACAAGGTCGACAATGAGCAGTTCTTC
NA	TRBJ1-3	TRBV19	many	CASSQSSGNTIYF	TGTGCCAGTAGCCAGAGCTCTGGAAACACCATATATTTT
TRBD1	TRBJ2-7	TRBV15	many	CATSRDRSYEQYF	TGTGCCACCAGCAGGGACAGGTCCTACGAGCAGTACTTC
NA	TRBJ1-5	TRBV7-8	NA	CASSERTGGLNQPQHF	TGTGCCAGCAGCGAACGGACGGGAGGCCTAAATCAGCCCCAGCATTTT
TRBD1	TRBJ2-7	TRBV20-1	many	CSAVDQGEEQYF	TGCAGTGCTGTCGACCAGGGGGAAGAGCAGTACTTC
NA	TRBJ2-7	TRBV4-1	many	CASSQRGAGEQYF	TGCGCCAGCAGCCAAAGGGGTGCCGGGGAGCAGTACTTC
NA	TRBJ1-5	TRBV20-1	few	CSARARDPEPQHF	TGCAGTGCTAGAGCCAGGGACCCTGAGCCCCAGCATTTT
TRBD2	TRBJ2-2	TRBV19	NA	CASSIAREGTGELFF	TGTGCCAGTAGTATCGCCAGGGAGGGTACCGGGGAGCTGTTTTTT
NA	TRBJ2-2	TRBV27	NA	CASSRRKIVGWSGELFF	TGTGCCAGCAGTCGGCGAAAAATAGTGGGTTGGTCCGGGGAGCTGTTTTTT
NA	TRBJ2-6	TRBV18	many	CASSPSQGLAGANVLTF	TGTGCCAGCTCACCTAGCCAGGGGCTTGCTGGGGCCAACGTCCTGACTTTC
NA	TRBJ2-3	TRBV12-3/TRBV12-4	many	CASSSLSTDTQYF	TGTGCCAGCAGTTCGCTAAGCACAGATACGCAGTATTTT
NA	TRBJ1-5	TRBV4-1	few	CASSQESNQPQHF	TGCGCCAGCAGCCAAGAAAGCAATCAGCCCCAGCATTTT
NA	TRBJ2-3	TRBV15	few	CATSSRRDMGLADTQYF	TGTGCCACCAGCAGTCGCCGGGACATGGGCCTGGCAGATACGCAGTATTTT
NA	TRBJ2-5	TRBV7-9	many	CASSPQGQETQYF	TGTGCCAGCAGCCCTCAAGGCCAAGAGACCCAGTACTTC
TRBD1	TRBJ2-2	TRBV6-1	few	CASSDRDTGELFF	TGTGCCAGCAGCGACAGGGACACCGGGGAGCTGTTTTTT
NA	TRBJ2-7	TRBV5-8	many	CASSLGGGPYEQYF	TGTGCCAGCAGCTTGGGGGGGGGCCCCTACGAGCAGTACTTC
NA	TRBJ2-7	TRBV5-1	many	CASSLGVGYEQYF	TGCGCCAGCAGCTTGGGGGTAGGCTACGAGCAGTACTTC
NA	TRBJ1-1	TRBV18	many	CASSPPNENTEAFF	TGTGCCAGCTCACCTCCGAACGAGAACACTGAAGCTTTCTTT
NA	TRBJ1-3	TRBV7-9	many	CASSPGGTGNTIYF	TGTGCCAGCAGCCCGGGGGGTACTGGAAACACCATATATTTT
TRBD1	TRBJ2-3	TRBV28	many	CASSLLQGAGSSESDTQYF	TGTGCCAGCAGTTTACTTCAGGGGGCCGGATCTTCCGAATCAGATACGCAGTATTTT
NA	TRBJ1-2	TRBV12-3/TRBV12-4	many	CASDTGGNYGYTF	TGTGCCAGCGATACAGGAGGGAACTATGGCTACACCTTC
NA	TRBJ1-2	TRBV12-3/TRBV12-4	many	CASSLDDVVYGYTF	TGTGCCAGCAGTTTAGATGACGTTGTCTATGGCTACACCTTC
TRBD2	TRBJ2-1	TRBV24-1	many	CATSDLGRRGGRSEQFF	TGTGCCACCAGTGATTTGGGGCGGCGGGGGGGCCGTAGTGAGCAGTTCTTC
TRBD2	TRBJ2-3	TRBV18	many	CASSPLATSGGPTDTQYF	TGTGCCAGCTCACCACTCGCGACTAGCGGGGGGCCTACAGATACGCAGTATTTT
TRBD1	TRBJ2-7	TRBV2	NA	CASIERATGIHEQYF	TGTGCCAGCATTGAACGGGCGACAGGGATACACGAGCAGTACTTC
NA	TRBJ2-6	TRBV10-3	NA	CAISESGQGSSGANVLTF	TGTGCCATCAGTGAGTCGGGTCAGGGGAGCTCTGGGGCCAACGTCCTGACTTTC
TRBD1	TRBJ1-5	TRBV6-1	NA	CAISEANRGDF	TGTGCCATCAGTGAAGCGAACAGGGGGGATTTT
TRBD1	TRBJ2-6	TRBV6-2/TRBV6-3	NA	CASSLGQGKPSGANVLTF	TGTGCCAGCAGCTTGGGACAGGGGAAACCCTCTGGGGCCAACGTCCTGACTTTC
NA	TRBJ2-7	TRBV6-1	NA	CGGDDAYEQYF	TGTGGGGGGGACGACGCCTACGAGCAGTACTTC
NA	TRBJ1-2	TRBV20-1	many	CSARARTSYTYGYTF	TGCAGTGCTAGAGCCCGGACATCTTACACCTATGGCTACACCTTC
NA	TRBJ2-7	TRBV11-3	many	CASSAGTFYEQYF	TGTGCCAGCAGCGCGGGCACATTCTACGAGCAGTACTTC
NA	TRBJ2-7	TRBV12-3/TRBV12-4	NA	CASSQVEGKEQYF	TGTGCCAGCAGCCAAGTTGAAGGGAAGGAGCAGTACTTC
NA	TRBJ1-3	TRBV5-1	many	CASSTYGAVGNTIYF	TGCGCCAGCAGCACATACGGGGCGGTAGGAAACACCATATATTTT
NA	TRBJ1-5	TRBV7-2	NA	CASSLAGGQGQPQHF	TGTGCCAGCAGCTTGGCCGGGGGTCAAGGCCAGCCCCAGCATTTT
TRBD1	TRBJ2-2	TRBV19	few	CASIWTGAIHTNTGELFF	TGTGCCAGTATCTGGACAGGGGCCATACATACTAACACCGGGGAGCTGTTTTTT
TRBD2	TRBJ2-5	TRBV4-1	few	CASSQSHSGRADGRETQYF	TGCGCCAGCAGCCAGTCCCATAGCGGGAGGGCCGACGGGAGAGAGACCCAGTACTTC
NA	TRBJ2-7	TRBV25-1	few	CASSGRTGVLYEQYF	TGTGCCAGCAGTGGCCGGACGGGTGTCCTCTACGAGCAGTACTTC
NA	TRBJ2-5	TRBV11-2	many	CASSQQSGLPYQETQYF	TGTGCCAGCAGCCAGCAGTCAGGACTACCGTACCAAGAGACCCAGTACTTC
TRBD1	TRBJ2-7	TRBV6-6	many	CASSPLRDRGIGEPYEQYF	TGTGCCAGCAGTCCTCTTAGGGACAGGGGGATTGGAGAACCCTACGAGCAGTACTTC
NA	TRBJ1-1	TRBV12-5	many	CASGLQTGIGNTEAFF	TGTGCTAGTGGTTTGCAAACAGGGATCGGGAACACTGAAGCTTTCTTT
TRBD1	TRBJ2-3	TRBV7-6	few	CASSFRDSAGDTQYF	TGTGCCAGCAGCTTCCGGGACAGCGCCGGAGATACGCAGTATTTT
NA	TRBJ2-1	TRBV11-2	many	CASSLVRLGVGNEQFF	TGTGCCAGCAGCTTGGTCCGACTAGGAGTGGGCAATGAGCAGTTCTTC